Here is one TCR beta chain with its context. Its target is unknown. The sample comes from a study of response to subunit inactivated influenza vaccine. Broader study findings: Authors suggested few new T cells are recruited by each seasonal influenza vaccination.

MiXCR was run by TCRdb on the RT-PCR reads, yielding one entry per CDR3 protein. The table has 400,000 to 550,000 distinct CDR3 sequences, less than 30% seen once; the top ten hold under 2.5%. This clonotype originated in a man aged 45-65 years who received an inactivated influenza vaccine. Sample: CD4+ T cells sorted from PBMCs, taken approximately 5 days after vaccination.

This CDR3 reads CASSQDDRVNSPLHF. The DNA of the CDR3 is TGCGCCAGCAGCCAAGATGACAGGGTCAATTCACCCCTCCACTTT. V usage is TRBV4-3 and J usage is TRBJ1-6; TRBD1 matches 7 bases. Looked up from germline, CDR1 is LGHNA and CDR2 is YSLEER. The CDR3 is 15 residues long. J lost 7 bases, V lost 0 bases, and 3 bases had no gene match.